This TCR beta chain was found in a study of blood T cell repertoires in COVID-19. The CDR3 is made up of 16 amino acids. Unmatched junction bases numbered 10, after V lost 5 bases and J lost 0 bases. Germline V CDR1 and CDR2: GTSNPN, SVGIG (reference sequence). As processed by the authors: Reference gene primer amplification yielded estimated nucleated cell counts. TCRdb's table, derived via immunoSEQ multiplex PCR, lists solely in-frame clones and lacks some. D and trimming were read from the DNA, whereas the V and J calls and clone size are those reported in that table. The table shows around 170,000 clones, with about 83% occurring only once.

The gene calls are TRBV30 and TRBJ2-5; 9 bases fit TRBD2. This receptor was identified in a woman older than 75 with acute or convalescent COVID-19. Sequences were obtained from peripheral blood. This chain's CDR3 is CAWSLAGSPYQETQYF. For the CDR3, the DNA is TGTGCCTGGTCTCTAGCGGGGTCCCCGTACCAAGAGACCCAGTACTTC.